Shown below are 4 T cell receptor beta chains from a single sample sequenced in a study of PD-1 blockade in classical Hodgkin lymphoma. Data came from immunoSEQ multiplex PCR; TCRdb stores just in-frame clones and leaves some out. Counted here are some 93,000 clones, roughly 89% occurring once; the ten biggest clones make up 2.8%. Exposure to brentuximab vedotin varied, and each patient had relapsed following autologous stem cell transplantation. Source: peripheral blood mononuclear cells (PBMCs), taken at baseline. These receptors came from a human donor with classical Hodgkin lymphoma.

The J gene is TRBJ2-7, the V gene TRBV6-5; the D is unclear. CDR3 length: 14 amino acids. V dropped 6 bases and J dropped 4 bases, with 16 bases sitting between them. Germline CDR1 is MNHEY and CDR2 is SVGAGI. For the CDR3, the DNA is TGTGCCAGCAGCCCCGGCTCCTCGATATACGAGCAGTACTTC. Protein product: CASSPGSSIYEQYF.

V is TRBV2 and J is TRBJ2-1, with D possibly being TRBD2 (7 bases). Germline V gene sequence: CDR1 SNHLY, CDR2 FYNNEI. Between the trimmed V and J ends, which lost 8 bases and 4 bases, there was a span of 9 bases. The CDR3 has 12 amino acids. This CDR3 reads CASRGAYNEQFF. CDR3 coding DNA: TGTGCCAGCCGGGGGGCTTACAATGAGCAGTTCTTC.

In its sample, this clone was seen once. The chain employs TRBV5-1 and TRBJ2-3; 9 positions match TRBD2. The junction had 10 bases not matched to a gene; V was cut back by 4 bases and J by 4 bases. The CDR3 loop spans 16 amino acids. CDR1 and CDR2 (germline): SGHRS, YFSETQ. The CDR3 DNA sequence: TGCGCCAGCAGCCCGCGGCTAGCGGGATTGGCAGATACGCAGTATTTT. This gives the protein CASSPRLAGLADTQYF.

The rearrangement joins TRBV6-6 to TRBJ2-7, with 8 bases fitting TRBD1. The trim removed 2 bases at V and 4 bases at J, leaving 10 bases unmatched. The CDR3 totals 16 residues. CDR1 and CDR2 (germline): MNHNY, SVGAGI (reference sequence). CDR3 loop: CASSYTGGRATYEQYF. The DNA of the CDR3 is TGTGCCAGCAGTTACACAGGGGGACGCGCCACTTACGAGCAGTACTTC.